What follows describes a single TCR beta chain. The sample belongs to a study of blood T cell repertoires in COVID-19. Study-level information: From T cells, B-cell-depleted T cells, or PBMCs came the material, which was cDNA or gDNA.

Measured with immunoSEQ multiplex PCR; TCRdb has only the in-frame clones, and not every one. This sample has fewer than 300,000 clones, with 86% found just once. V was cut by 1 base and J by 1 base, with 10 bases left in between. The CDR3 is 15 amino acids. CDR1 and CDR2 from the germline V gene are SGHVS and FNYEAQ. V usage is TRBV7-6 and J usage is TRBJ2-5; D perhaps matches TRBD1 (5 bases). Input material: peripheral blood. This receptor was identified in a woman aged 25 to 39 with COVID-19, enrolled during active disease. The CDR3 nucleotides are TGTGCCAGCAGCTTAGTCCTAACAGGCCAAGAGACCCAGTACTTC. The encoded protein is CASSLVLTGQETQYF.